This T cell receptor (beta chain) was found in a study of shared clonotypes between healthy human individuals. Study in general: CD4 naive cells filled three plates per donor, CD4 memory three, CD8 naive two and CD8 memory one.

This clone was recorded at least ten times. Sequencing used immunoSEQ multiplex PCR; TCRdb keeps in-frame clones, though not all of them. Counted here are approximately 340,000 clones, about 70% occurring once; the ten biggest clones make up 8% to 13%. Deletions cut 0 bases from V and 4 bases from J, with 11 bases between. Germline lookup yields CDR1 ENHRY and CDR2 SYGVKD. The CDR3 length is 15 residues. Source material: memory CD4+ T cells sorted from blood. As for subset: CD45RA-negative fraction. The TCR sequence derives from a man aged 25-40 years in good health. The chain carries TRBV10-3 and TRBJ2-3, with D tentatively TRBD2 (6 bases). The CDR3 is CAISESIGGADTQYF. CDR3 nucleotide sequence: TGTGCCATCAGTGAGTCTATAGGAGGGGCAGATACGCAGTATTTT.